This TCR beta chain originates from a study of blood T cell repertoires in COVID-19. Study at large: There were acute and convalescent COVID-19 samples, and they came from the United States, Italy and Spain. T cells, B-cell-depleted T cells, or PBMCs supplied cDNA or gDNA.

As handled by the study authors: Counts of nucleated cells, estimated from reference gene primer amplification, were obtained. TCRdb's copy holds only in-frame clones and misses some; the assay was immunoSEQ multiplex PCR. From that table come the V and J calls and clone size; the DNA was used to work out D and trimming. The table lists about 55,000 clones, around 86% of them singletons. Germline-derived CDR1 and CDR2 are DFQATT and SNEGSKA (reference sequence). Trimming removed 4 bases from V and 9 bases from J; junction bases left unmatched: 0. The CDR3 has 11 residues. The sequence was collected from a woman aged 55-70 years with acute or convalescent COVID-19. Sequenced sample: peripheral blood. This chain joins TRBV20-1 and TRBJ2-1; TRBD2 matches at 10 bases. The CDR3 coding sequence is TGCAGTGCTACTAGCGGGGGTGAGCAGTTCTTC. It yields the protein CSATSGGEQFF.